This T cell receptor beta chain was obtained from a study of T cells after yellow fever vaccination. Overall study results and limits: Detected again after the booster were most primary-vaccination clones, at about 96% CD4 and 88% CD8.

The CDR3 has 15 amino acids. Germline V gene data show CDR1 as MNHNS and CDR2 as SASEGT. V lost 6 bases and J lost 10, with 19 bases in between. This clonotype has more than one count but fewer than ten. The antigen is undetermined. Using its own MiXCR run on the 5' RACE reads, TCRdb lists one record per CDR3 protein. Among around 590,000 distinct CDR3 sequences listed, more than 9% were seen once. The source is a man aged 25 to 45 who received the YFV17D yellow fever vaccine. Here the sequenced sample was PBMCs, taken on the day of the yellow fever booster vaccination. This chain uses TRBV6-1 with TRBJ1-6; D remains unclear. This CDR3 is CASSPPLGLGSPLHF. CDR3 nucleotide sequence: TGTGCCAGCAGCCCTCCTCTTGGGTTAGGATCACCCCTCCACTTT.